These T cell receptor beta chains were read from a single sample in a study of T cells after yellow fever vaccination. TCRdb processed the 5' RACE reads anew with MiXCR; each CDR3 protein has one entry. The repertoire has more than 95,000 distinct CDR3 sequences, about 7% of them found once; the top ten carry 2.5%. Specimen: CD4+ T cells sorted from PBMCs, collected 10 days after the first yellow fever vaccination. These receptors all come from a man aged 18 to 35 who received the YFV17D yellow fever vaccine. The CDR3 runs from the conserved cysteine through the conserved F or W. A D gene is named only where the DNA matches it firmly. Size tells how often a clone was seen (once, few, many) or the class of an expanded clone, and some rows leave it out.

>TRBJ2-5|TRBV20-1|many|TRBD1
TGCAGTGTCGGACAGGGGGCAAGCCAGTACTTC
CSVGQGASQYF
>TRBJ2-1|TRBV5-4|many|TRBD2
TGTGCCAGCAGCCTACTAGCGGGGGGCTACAATGAGCAGTTCTTC
CASSLLAGGYNEQFF
>TRBJ1-6|TRBV7-2|few|-
TGTGCCAGCAGCTTGCTCCCCCTTACACTTAATTCACCCCTCCACTTT
CASSLLPLTLNSPLHF
>TRBJ1-1|TRBV7-2|many|-
TGTGCCAGCAGCTTAGCGGGGCAGGGAGGGGAGGCTTTCTTT
CASSLAGQGGEAFF
>TRBJ2-2|TRBV11-2|few|TRBD2
TGTGCCAGCAGCTCCCCGGTACTAGCGGGGACCGGGGAGCTGTTTTTT
CASSSPVLAGTGELFF
>TRBJ1-1|TRBV9|few|-
TGTGCCAGCAGCGCTGGTGGGCCTTTGAACACTGAAGCTTTCTTT
CASSAGGPLNTEAFF
>TRBJ1-2|TRBV30|many|-
TGTGCCTGGAGACCGCCAACCTCTAACATGGGTGGCTACACCTTC
CAWRPPTSNMGGYTF
>TRBJ2-7|TRBV7-8|-|-
TGTGCCAGCAGAAATGAATTCGGGACAAACTACGAGCAGTACTTC
CASRNEFGTNYEQYF
>TRBJ2-2|TRBV5-1|many|TRBD2
TGCGCCAGCACCATCGGGGGGGCTGGCGGGGAGCTGTTTTTT
CASTIGGAGGELFF
>TRBJ1-6|TRBV7-9|-|-
TGTGCCAGCAGCGGGGGGAGTGGGGACTCCTATAATTCACCCCTCCACTTT
CASSGGSGDSYNSPLHF
>TRBJ2-7|TRBV7-2|many|-
TGTGCCAGCAGCCAAACCGGGTCTTTAGAGCAGTACTTC
CASSQTGSLEQYF
>TRBJ1-1|TRBV12-3/TRBV12-4|many|-
TGTGCCAGCACCATCGACCCGAACACTGAAGCTTTCTTT
CASTIDPNTEAFF
>TRBJ2-1|TRBV12-5|once|-
TGTGCTAGTGGCCTGGATAGCTCCTACAATGAGCAGTTCTTC
CASGLDSSYNEQFF
>TRBJ2-1|TRBV4-3|many|-
TGCGCCAGCAGCCTCGGGACACCGAGCTCCTACAATGAGCAGTTCTTC
CASSLGTPSSYNEQFF
>TRBJ2-2|TRBV4-3|many|-
TGCGCCAGCAGCCAAGAAACAACCCGGGGCACCGGGGAGCTGTTTTTT
CASSQETTRGTGELFF
>TRBJ2-2|TRBV7-2|-|-
TGTGCCAGCAGCTTAGTAGTGGGAATAACCGGGGAGCTGTTTTTT
CASSLVVGITGELFF
>TRBJ1-2|TRBV11-2|-|-
TGTGCCAGCAGCGCCGGCCTTGGCTACACCTTC
CASSAGLGYTF
>TRBJ1-1|TRBV12-1|-|-
TGTGCCAGCAGCTTTGGAGGGATCATTTGGAACACTGAAGCTTTCTTT
CASSFGGIIWNTEAFF
>TRBJ2-3|TRBV5-4|few|TRBD1
TGTGCCAGCAGCTTAACAGGGGATGGGACAGATACGCAGTATTTT
CASSLTGDGTDTQYF
>TRBJ2-4|TRBV24-1|many|-
TGTGCCACCAGTGATTTGAGTCAGGGCAGGGACATTCAGTACTTC
CATSDLSQGRDIQYF
>TRBJ1-1|TRBV29-1|few|TRBD1
TGCAGCGTTGAAGCCGTACAGGGGGCTGTGACTGAAGCTTTCTTT
CSVEAVQGAVTEAFF
>TRBJ2-5|TRBV3-1|-|-
TGTGCCAGCGGCTACTGGAGGGAGACCCAGTACTTC
CASGYWRETQYF
>TRBJ2-7|TRBV20-1|many|TRBD2
TGCAGTGCTAGAGCTATGGGACTAGCGGGCAACTACGAGCAGTACTTC
CSARAMGLAGNYEQYF
>TRBJ1-5|TRBV20-1|many|-
TGCAGTGCTGGCGTGGGAGGCCGAAGGCCCCAGCATTTT
CSAGVGGRRPQHF
>TRBJ2-7|TRBV5-1|many|-
TGCGCCAGCAGCTTGGTGGGCGGAGGTGGCTACGAGCAGTACTTC
CASSLVGGGGYEQYF
>TRBJ1-2|TRBV11-2|many|-
TGTGCCAGCAGACCACTGACGGCTAACTATGGCTACACCTTC
CASRPLTANYGYTF
>TRBJ2-7|TRBV5-5|many|-
TGTGCCAGCAGCTTAGAACAGGCAGAGACCTACGAGCAGTACTTC
CASSLEQAETYEQYF
>TRBJ1-3|TRBV20-1|many|-
TGCAGTGCTCCCACCCTAAACACCATATATTTT
CSAPTLNTIYF
>TRBJ2-4|TRBV4-3|many|TRBD2
TGCGCCAGCAGCCTGCGGACTAGCGGGGGGTCCGGTCAGGACATTCAGTACTTC
CASSLRTSGGSGQDIQYF
>TRBJ2-3|TRBV7-8|many|-
TGTGCCAGCAGCTTAGTCGCCCCAGATACGCAGTATTTT
CASSLVAPDTQYF
>TRBJ2-7|TRBV9|-|-
TGTGCCAGCAGCCCCGGTGACAGGACCTACGAGCAGTACTTC
CASSPGDRTYEQYF
>TRBJ2-5|TRBV25-1|few|-
TGTGCCAGCGCTGGACAAGAGACCCAGTACTTC
CASAGQETQYF
>TRBJ2-3|TRBV5-5|many|-
TGTGCCAGCAGTCGCCCGAGCACAGATACGCAGTATTTT
CASSRPSTDTQYF
>TRBJ1-1|TRBV5-1|-|-
TGCGCCAGCAGCTTGGGGCGGGTGAACACTGAAGCTTTCTTT
CASSLGRVNTEAFF
>TRBJ2-1|TRBV20-1|many|TRBD2
TGCAGTGCTATCCGCGGGGGGTCCTACAATGAGCAGTTCTTC
CSAIRGGSYNEQFF
>TRBJ1-2|TRBV25-1|many|TRBD1
TGTGCCAGCAGTGTCGACACGGGACAGAACTATGGCTACACCTTC
CASSVDTGQNYGYTF
>TRBJ1-2|TRBV4-3|many|-
TGCGCCAGCAGCCAAGATAAACGGGTGAATACTGGCTACACCTTC
CASSQDKRVNTGYTF
>TRBJ1-5|TRBV5-5|many|-
TGTGCCAGCAGCTTGGGAGGGCAGGGCTGGCAGCCCCAGCATTTT
CASSLGGQGWQPQHF
>TRBJ1-1|TRBV18|many|-
TGTGCCAGCTCACCTTCTAGGGGCGGGACTGAAGCTTTCTTT
CASSPSRGGTEAFF
>TRBJ2-2|TRBV6-2/TRBV6-3|-|-
TGTGCCAGCAGTTACTTACTAGGAGCCACCGGGGAGCTGTTTTTT
CASSYLLGATGELFF
>TRBJ1-4|TRBV6-2/TRBV6-3|many|-
TGTGCCAGCAGTTTCAACGGACTGAGGGGCGAAAAACTGTTTTTT
CASSFNGLRGEKLFF
>TRBJ1-6|TRBV6-5|few|-
TGTGCCAGCAACTCGGACAGCTCCTATAATTCACCCCTCCACTTT
CASNSDSSYNSPLHF
>TRBJ1-2|TRBV15|-|-
TGTGCCACCAGCAGAGATATAGGGAATGGCTACACCTTC
CATSRDIGNGYTF
>TRBJ1-6|TRBV6-1|many|TRBD1
TGTGCCAGCAGCCCCAGACAGGGGGGGAATTCACCCCTCCACTTT
CASSPRQGGNSPLHF
>TRBJ2-7|TRBV6-1|many|-
TGTGCCAGCAGCCACGGGGCTAACTACGAGCAGTACTTC
CASSHGANYEQYF
>TRBJ2-3|TRBV20-1|many|-
TGCAGTGCCCCCGGGGGCAGGGTTCGGGATACGCAGTATTTT
CSAPGGRVRDTQYF
>TRBJ2-1|TRBV5-1|many|TRBD2
TGCGCCAGCAGCTTGGGCGGAGCGGGGGGGGGATCCTACAATGAGCAGTTCTTC
CASSLGGAGGGSYNEQFF
>TRBJ1-6|TRBV7-2|many|-
TGTGCCAGCAGCTTGGTTAAGGGCTCACCCCTCCACTTT
CASSLVKGSPLHF
>TRBJ2-1|TRBV2|-|TRBD1
TGTGCCAGCAGCGACAGGGCCCATGAGCAGTTCTTC
CASSDRAHEQFF
>TRBJ1-2|TRBV7-2|many|-
TGTGCCAGCAGCTGGGTTCGGGGGCGCGGGAGTGGCTACACCTTC
CASSWVRGRGSGYTF
>TRBJ1-5|TRBV4-1|many|-
TGCGCCAGCAGCCAATCCCAGGGCGGACAGCCCCAGCATTTT
CASSQSQGGQPQHF
>TRBJ1-1|TRBV29-1|-|TRBD1
TGCAGCGCCTCACCGATACAGGGGAGAACTGAAGCTTTCTTT
CSASPIQGRTEAFF